This T cell receptor (beta chain) was obtained from a study of OX40 agonist ivuxolimab in advanced cancers. Regarding the study as a whole: The work left the antigen specificity of expanded peripheral T cells undetermined.

Concerning this clone: What it binds is not known.

Germline values: CDR1 SNHLY, CDR2 FYNNEI. CDR3 length: 14 residues. The V gene end was trimmed by 6 bases and the J gene end by 2 bases; junction bases not matched to a gene: 7. The table came from immunoSEQ multiplex PCR; TCRdb's copy has only in-frame clones and leaves some out. The sample consists of approximately 72,000 clones, 85% to 90% of them appearing once. The chain has TRBV2 and TRBJ2-7; TRBD2 matches at 7 bases. The clonotype was recovered from an adult with an advanced solid tumor such as melanoma, head and neck, liver or kidney cancer. Specimen: CD4+ or CD8+ T cells sorted from blood, collected in a trial of the OX40 agonist ivuxolimab. CDR3 sequence: CASRLSGTTYEQYF. In nucleotides, the CDR3 is TGTGCCAGCAGGCTAAGCGGGACGACCTACGAGCAGTACTTC.